The 22 T cell receptor beta chains given below trace back to one sample, sequenced in a study of cytomegalovirus exposure and HLA in healthy donors. This table comes from immunoSEQ multiplex PCR, and its TCRdb copy is limited to in-frame clones, with some not included. The sample comprises roughly 270,000 clones, more than 75% of which are singletons, and approximately 0.9% rests with the top ten. The sample taken for sequencing was PBMCs. All receptors come from a young woman in good health and CMV-seronegative.

In DNA form, the CDR3 reads TGTGCCAGTAGCCTACGAGGGCACCCCTCCTACGAGCAGTACTTC. Its protein product is CASSLRGHPSYEQYF. The chain carries TRBV19 and TRBJ2-7; a possible D gene is TRBD2 (5 bases). The CDR3 runs to 15 residues. Germline CDR1 and CDR2: LNHDA and SQIVND (reference sequence). V was trimmed by 6 bases and J by 0 bases, leaving 15 bases between them. Filled out from reference TRBV19 and TRBJ2-7, the complete variable domain reads DGGITQSPKYLFRKEGQNVTLSCEQNLNHDAMYWYRQDPGQGLRLIYYSQIVNDFQKGDIAEGYSVSREKKESFPLTVTSAQKNPTAFYLCASSLRGHPSYEQYFGPGTRLTVT.

This clone came up a few times. The rearrangement uses TRBV27 and TRBJ1-1; D is unresolved. V was cut by 4 bases and J by 1 base, with 7 bases left in between. The CDR3 extends over 13 amino acids. CDR1 MNHEY and CDR2 SMNVEV come from the germline V gene (reference sequence). The DNA for the CDR3 is TGTGCCAGCAGTTCAAACAGGAACACTGAAGCTTTCTTT. This sequence encodes CASSSNRNTEAFF.

V is TRBV2 and J is TRBJ1-5; 8 positions agree with TRBD1. With 7 bases clipped from V and 3 bases from J, the junction kept 5 bases outside the gene matches. This CDR3 region has 14 residues. The germline V gene encodes CDR1 SNHLY and CDR2 FYNNEI. Here the CDR3 DNA reads TGTGCCAGCAAGATGGACAGGGACAATCAGCCCCAGCATTTT. Protein: CASKMDRDNQPQHF.

The chain employs TRBV28 and TRBJ1-2; D remains unclear. The CDR3 contains 13 residues. Looked up from germline, CDR1 is MDHEN and CDR2 is SYDVKM. With 5 bases removed from V and 1 base from J, the gap between germline ends came to 8 bases. The CDR3 region has the DNA TGTGCCAGCAGTCCCCGCGTTAACTATGGCTACACCTTC. As protein: CASSPRVNYGYTF.

This sequence joins TRBV6-6 and TRBJ2-7; TRBD1 aligns across 7 bases. CDR3 size: 14 residues. V lost 10 bases and J lost 0; bases outside the gene matches: 9. Germline V CDR1 and CDR2: MNHNY, SVGAGI (reference sequence). The CDR3 sequence is CAITSGTASYEQYF. CDR3 in DNA: TGTGCCATCACATCTGGGACAGCCTCCTACGAGCAGTACTTC.

The rearrangement links TRBV28 to TRBJ2-4, with 7 bases identical to TRBD1. CDR3 length: 15 amino acids. Per the germline V gene, CDR1 is MDHEN and CDR2 is SYDVKM. V lost 6 bases, J lost 0 bases, and 5 bases stayed unmatched. The CDR3 nucleotides read TGTGCCAGCAGGAAAACAGGGGTAGCCAAAAACATTCAGTACTTC. This translates into CASRKTGVAKNIQYF. The variable domain in full, with the rest retrieved from reference TRBV28 and TRBJ2-4, is DVKVTQSSRYLVKRTGEKVFLECVQDMDHENMFWYRQDPGLGLRLIYFSYDVKMKEKGDIPEGYSVSREKKERFSLILESASTNQTSMYLCASRKTGVAKNIQYFGAGTRLSVL.

J is TRBJ2-7 and V is TRBV5-8; 7 bases line up with TRBD1. Germline assignment: CDR1 SGHTS and CDR2 YDEGEE. J was trimmed by 1 base and V by 5 bases; bases with no gene match: 6. The CDR3 totals 14 residues. The CDR3 DNA follows: TGTGCCAGCAGGGAAGGACAGGTATCCTACGAGCAGTACTTC. Residues: CASREGQVSYEQYF.

The CDR3 DNA reads as TGTGCCAGCAGCCAGGGCGATATGAACACTGAAGCTTTCTTT. It is translated as CASSQGDMNTEAFF. The rearrangement joins TRBV9 to TRBJ1-1; D is perhaps TRBD1 (5 bases). Germline V gene lookup returns CDR1 SGDLS and CDR2 YYNGEE. The CDR3 covers 14 residues. With 4 bases removed from V and 0 bases from J, the gap between germline ends came to 10 bases.

The chain joins TRBV6-6 to TRBJ1-4; TRBD1 matches at 9 bases. The germline CDR1 and CDR2 sequences are MNHNY and SVGAGI (reference sequence). The CDR3 loop spans 12 amino acids. V was clipped by 8 bases and J by 5 bases; unmatched bases: 0. CDR3 in DNA: TGTGCCAGCGGACAGGGGAATGAAAAACTGTTTTTT. This translates into CASGQGNEKLFF.

The chain couples TRBV4-1 to TRBJ2-3; D gene uncertain. Germline V gene data show CDR1 as MGHRA and CDR2 as YSYEKL. CDR3 length: 18 amino acids. V gave up 0 bases and J gave up 2 bases, with 18 bases separating them. CDR3 nucleotide sequence: TGCGCCAGCAGCCAAGATCCGCCAGGCCATCTAAACACAGATACGCAGTATTTT. It translates to CASSQDPPGHLNTDTQYF.

The chain combines TRBV14 with TRBJ2-1; no clear D. Germline V gene data show CDR1 as SGHDN and CDR2 as FVKESK. V lost 1 base to trimming and J lost 9 bases, with 4 bases between them. CDR3 size: 11 residues. The CDR3 sequence: CASSQVVEQFF. In DNA, the CDR3 is TGTGCCAGCAGCCAAGTCGTTGAGCAGTTCTTC.

The rearrangement joins TRBV6-5 to TRBJ2-3; 7 nucleotides align to TRBD1. Germline trimming cut 7 bases from V and 5 bases from J; bases unmatched to any gene: 0. Germline V CDR1 and CDR2: MNHEY, SVGAGI. The length of the CDR3 is 11 residues. CDR3 sequence (DNA): TGTGCCAGCAACAGGGGAGATACGCAGTATTTT. Translated, it gives CASNRGDTQYF.

V gene TRBV5-8 combines with J gene TRBJ2-5; 10 bases are shared with TRBD2. The CDR3 length is 15 residues. The germline gives CDR1 SGHTS, CDR2 YDEGEE. Trimming removed 3 bases from V and 0 bases from J; junction bases left unmatched: 2. This CDR3 reads CASSSGLADQETQYF. The CDR3 coding sequence is TGTGCCAGCAGCTCCGGACTAGCGGACCAAGAGACCCAGTACTTC. Based on the CDR3 plus reference TRBV5-8 and TRBJ2-5, the full variable domain is EAGVTQSPTHLIKTRGQQATLRCSPISGHTSVYWYQQALGLGLQFLLWYDEGEERNRGNFPPRFSGRQFPNYSSELNVNALELEDSALYLCASSSGLADQETQYFGPGTRLLVL.

The J gene is TRBJ1-5, the V gene TRBV27; 7 bases agree with TRBD1. The CDR3 is made up of 14 amino acids. The germline V gene has CDR1 MNHEY and CDR2 SMNVEV (reference sequence). The V gene end was trimmed by 5 bases and the J gene end by 5 bases; junction bases not matched to a gene: 6. The CDR3 protein is CASSIYRGDQPQHF. DNA for the CDR3: TGTGCCAGCAGTATTTACAGGGGCGATCAGCCCCAGCATTTT.

The J gene is TRBJ2-7, the V gene TRBV18, with 7 bases matching TRBD1. This CDR3 spans 16 amino acids. V lost 2 bases and J lost 3; bases outside the gene matches: 10. Germline V gives CDR1 KGHSH, CDR2 LQKENI. The DNA of the CDR3 is TGTGCCAGCTCACCAACTCAGAGGACAGGAGTCTACGAGCAGTACTTC. This sequence encodes CASSPTQRTGVYEQYF. Complete variable domain (other parts from reference TRBV18 and TRBJ2-7): NAGVMQNPRHLVRRRGQEARLRCSPMKGHSHVYWYRQLPEEGLKFMVYLQKENIIDESGMPKERFSAEFPKEGPSILRIQQVVRGDSAAYFCASSPTQRTGVYEQYFGPGTRLTVT.

V gene TRBV4-1 combines with J gene TRBJ2-7; D gene uncertain. This CDR3 is 13 amino acids long. Germline CDR1 is MGHRA and CDR2 is YSYEKL. V was shortened by 3 bases and J by 0 bases, with 6 bases between the two germline ends. The CDR3 protein is CASSQEFSYEQYF. The CDR3, as DNA: TGCGCCAGCAGCCAGGAGTTCTCCTACGAGCAGTACTTC.

V gene TRBV11-3 combines with J gene TRBJ2-3, with unresolved D. The length of the CDR3 is 14 residues. Germline-derived CDR1 and CDR2 are SGHNT and YENEEA. Trimming pared 5 bases from V and 0 bases from J, leaving 9 bases between. DNA of the CDR3: TGTGCCAGCAGCCCCCAGACTAGCACAGATACGCAGTATTTT. Translation gives CASSPQTSTDTQYF.

The CDR3 loop reads CAIKGGQGALTDTQYF. The DNA for the CDR3 is TGTGCCATCAAGGGTGGTCAGGGGGCTTTGACAGATACGCAGTATTTT. V and J are TRBV10-3 and TRBJ2-3; the match to TRBD1 covers 8 bases. Germline trimming cut 7 bases from V and 3 bases from J; bases unmatched to any gene: 12. The CDR3 contains 16 residues. The germline CDR1 and CDR2 sequences are ENHRY and SYGVKD.

The V and J genes are TRBV6-1 and TRBJ1-4, with 9 positions matching TRBD1. Germline trimming cut 8 bases from V and 4 bases from J; bases unmatched to any gene: 5. CDR3 size: 14 residues. Germline assignment: CDR1 MNHNS and CDR2 SASEGT. The CDR3 spells CASWTGARNEKLFF. The CDR3 DNA reads as TGTGCCAGCTGGACAGGGGCCCGTAATGAAAAACTGTTTTTT.

The chain couples TRBV5-6 to TRBJ2-3; the match to TRBD2 covers 15 bases. CDR3 length: 18 amino acids. Germline V CDR1 and CDR2: SGHDT, YYEEEE. Losses at the gene ends were 4 bases for V and 1 base for J; bases not matched to a gene: 7. The CDR3 DNA follows: TGTGCCAGCAGCATTAGGGGACTAGCGGGAGGAGGCACAGATACGCAGTATTTT. Its translation is CASSIRGLAGGGTDTQYF. Using reference TRBV5-6 and TRBJ2-3 for the parts outside the CDR3, the full variable domain is DAGVTQSPTHLIKTRGQQVTLRCSPKSGHDTVSWYQQALGQGPQFIFQYYEEEERQRGNFPDRFSGHQFPNYSSELNVNALLLGDSALYLCASSIRGLAGGGTDTQYFGPGTRLTVL.

This rearrangement joins TRBV6-5 to TRBJ1-5; no clear D. V lost 2 bases to trimming and J lost 6 bases, with 14 bases between them. The CDR3 consists of 15 residues. Germline V lookup: CDR1 MNHEY, CDR2 SVGAGI. The CDR3 protein is CASSYNPALGQPQHF. The CDR3 nucleotides read TGTGCCAGCAGTTACAATCCCGCCCTCGGTCAGCCCCAGCATTTT.

The chain carries TRBV4-1 and TRBJ2-7, with 12 nucleotides matching TRBD2. The germline gives CDR1 MGHRA, CDR2 YSYEKL. J gave up 6 bases and V 6 bases, and 9 bases lay outside the gene matches. This CDR3 comprises 15 residues. CDR3 coding DNA: TGCGCCAGCAGTGGACTAGCGGGACTCCCTAGCGAGCAGTACTTC. Its protein product is CASSGLAGLPSEQYF.